This T cell receptor (beta chain) derives from a study of blood T cell repertoires in COVID-19. The wider study: Italy, Spain and the United States were the sources of the convalescent and acute COVID-19 samples.

In the original workflow: Amplifying reference gene primers gave estimates of nucleated cell counts. The protocol was immunoSEQ multiplex PCR, while the TCRdb copy is restricted to in-frame clones and leaves out a portion. That table gives V, J and clone size, and the DNA gave D and trimming. Here the sample spans about 100,000 clones, approximately 90% being singletons. The length of the CDR3 is 13 residues. Losses at the gene ends were 8 bases for V and 4 bases for J; bases not matched to a gene: 0. The germline CDR1 and CDR2 sequences are SEHNR and FQNEAQ (reference sequence). The V and J genes are TRBV7-9 and TRBJ2-1, with 12 bases identical to TRBD2. Sequencing was carried out using peripheral blood. This receptor was obtained from a man between 60 and 70 years old with acute or convalescent COVID-19. The DNA for the CDR3 is TGTGCCAGCGGACTAGCGGGATACAATGAGCAGTTCTTC. Translated, it gives CASGLAGYNEQFF.